This TCR beta chain originates from a study of blood T cell repertoires in COVID-19. TCRdb keeps only in-frame clones here, not all; method: immunoSEQ multiplex PCR. The table has roughly 330,000 clones, approximately 87% seen once; the top ten hold roughly 5%. After removal of 2 bases from V and 3 bases from J, the junction contained 7 bases not matched to a gene. Germline values: CDR1 SNHLY, CDR2 FYNNEI. This CDR3 is 16 amino acids long. The sample comprised PBMCs or T cells enriched from blood (not recorded which). The sequence derives from a woman aged 25 to 39 who had recovered from COVID-19. This chain connects TRBV2 to TRBJ1-1, with 9 bases aligning to TRBD1. CDR3 coding DNA: TGTGCCAGCAGTGAAATACAGGGGGCGTCCTACACTGAAGCTTTCTTT. Translated: CASSEIQGASYTEAFF.